This record covers a single TCR beta chain. Its antigen is currently unknown. The entry originates in a study of CD8+ T cells in alopecia areata. Germline CDR1 is PRHDT and CDR2 is FYEKMQ (reference sequence). V was trimmed by 2 bases and J by 7 bases, leaving 11 bases between them. This CDR3 is built from 13 residues. As the sequencing template, cDNA was produced by extracting RNA and reverse transcribing it. The method was immunoSEQ multiplex PCR; TCRdb's version includes in-frame clones alone and lacks a portion of them. The sample carries 42,000 or so clones, roughly 92% recorded once. Treatment reported: oral pan-JAK inhibitor, 5-10 mg twice daily. Points from the study as a whole: Patients shared TCRs less clearly than mice did, possibly for HLA-related reasons. Higher clonality than in normal scalp was seen in lesional scalp, especially alopecia totalis/universalis.

The source was CD8+ T cells sorted from blood, collected at week 24, from a patient treated with tofacitinib. This chain links TRBV13 with TRBJ1-2, with D perhaps TRBD1 (5 bases). The clonotype comes from a human donor with alopecia areata. For the CDR3, the DNA is TGTGCCAGCAGCTTACAGGGTCGGGGTGGCTACACCTTC. It yields the protein CASSLQGRGGYTF.